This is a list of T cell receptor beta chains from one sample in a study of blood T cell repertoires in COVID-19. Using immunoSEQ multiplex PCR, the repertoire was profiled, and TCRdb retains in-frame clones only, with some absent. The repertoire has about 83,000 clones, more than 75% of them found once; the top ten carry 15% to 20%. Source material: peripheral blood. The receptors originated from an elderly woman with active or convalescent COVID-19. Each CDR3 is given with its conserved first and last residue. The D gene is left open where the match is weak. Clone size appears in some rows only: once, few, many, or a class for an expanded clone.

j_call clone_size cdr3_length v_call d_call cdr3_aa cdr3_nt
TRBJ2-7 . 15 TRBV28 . CASRLTGQRGYEQYF TGTGCCAGCAGATTGACAGGACAGAGGGGATACGAGCAGTACTTC
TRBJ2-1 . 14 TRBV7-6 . CASSLTVNANEQFF TGTGCCAGCAGCCTAACTGTTAACGCCAATGAGCAGTTCTTC
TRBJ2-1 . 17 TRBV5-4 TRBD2 CASSLAQTSGLQDEQFF TGTGCCAGCAGCTTGGCCCAGACTAGCGGATTACAAGATGAGCAGTTCTTC
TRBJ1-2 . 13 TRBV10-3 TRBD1 CAISQGGRDGYTF TGTGCCATCAGCCAAGGGGGCAGGGATGGCTACACCTTC
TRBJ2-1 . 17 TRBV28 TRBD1 CASSTRAGTGYIGEQFF TGTGCCAGCAGTACCCGGGCCGGGACAGGTTATATTGGGGAGCAGTTCTTC
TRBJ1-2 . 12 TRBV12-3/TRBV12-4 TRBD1 CASQGGNYGYTF TGTGCCAGCCAGGGGGGTAACTATGGCTACACCTTC
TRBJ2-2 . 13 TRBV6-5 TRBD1 CASSSGQVGELFF TGTGCCAGCAGCTCGGGACAGGTCGGGGAGCTGTTTTTT
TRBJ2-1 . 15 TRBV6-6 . CASSPPGGAFDEQFF TGTGCCAGCAGTCCCCCTGGCGGGGCTTTCGATGAGCAGTTCTTC
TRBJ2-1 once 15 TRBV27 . CASSLGGYQYNEQFF TGTGCCAGCAGTTTAGGGGGGTACCAGTACAATGAGCAGTTCTTC
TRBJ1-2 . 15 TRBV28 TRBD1 CASSSNGQGGYGYTF TGTGCCAGCAGCTCCAACGGACAGGGGGGCTATGGCTACACCTTC
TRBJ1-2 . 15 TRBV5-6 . CASSHDSSFNYGYTF TGTGCCAGCAGCCACGACAGTTCCTTTAACTATGGCTACACCTTC
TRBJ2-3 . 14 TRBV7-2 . CASSPNLSPDTQYF TGTGCCAGCAGCCCCAACCTATCACCAGATACGCAGTATTTT
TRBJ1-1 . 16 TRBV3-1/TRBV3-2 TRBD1 CASSQDSPGGNTEAFF TGTGCCAGCAGCCAAGATTCGCCAGGGGGGAACACTGAAGCTTTCTTT
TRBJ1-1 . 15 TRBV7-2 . CASSPRVSRAAEAFF TGTGCCAGCAGCCCCAGGGTGTCCAGGGCCGCTGAAGCTTTCTTT
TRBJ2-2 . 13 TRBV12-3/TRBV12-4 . CASAGPNTGELFF TGTGCCAGCGCGGGACCGAACACCGGGGAGCTGTTTTTT
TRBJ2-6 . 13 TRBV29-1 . CSGKLSGANVLTF TGCAGCGGCAAACTCTCTGGGGCCAACGTCCTGACTTTC
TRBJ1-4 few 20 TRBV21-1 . CASSKGGQGAPGAPNEKLFF TGTGCCAGCAGCAAGGGAGGTCAGGGGGCGCCAGGGGCCCCAAATGAAAAACTGTTTTTT
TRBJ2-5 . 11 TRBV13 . CASSLQETQYF TGTGCCAGCAGCCTCCAAGAGACCCAGTACTTC
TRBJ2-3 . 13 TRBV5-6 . CASRTYSTDTQYF TGTGCCAGCAGAACCTACAGTACAGATACGCAGTATTTT
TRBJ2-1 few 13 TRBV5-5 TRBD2 CASSRERDREQFF TGTGCCAGCAGCAGAGAGCGGGACCGCGAGCAGTTCTTC
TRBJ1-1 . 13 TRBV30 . CAGRVRGLTEAFF TGTGCCGGAAGGGTGAGGGGGTTGACTGAAGCTTTCTTT
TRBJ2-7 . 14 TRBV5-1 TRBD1 CASSLWTGGYEQYF TGCGCCAGCAGCCTATGGACAGGGGGCTACGAGCAGTACTTC